These 24 T cell receptor beta chains originate from one sample sequenced in a study of shared clonotypes between healthy human individuals. Assay used: immunoSEQ multiplex PCR; TCRdb lists only in-frame clones, some missing. The repertoire has approximately 100,000 clones, about 63% of them found once; the top ten carry roughly 23%. Sequencing used memory CD8+ T cells sorted from blood. Described subset: CD45RO+ cells pooled with CCR7-negative TemRA cells. Source of these receptors: a woman under 40 in good health.

The chain uses TRBV28 and TRBJ2-5; D remains ambiguous. Per the germline V gene, CDR1 is MDHEN and CDR2 is SYDVKM. The CDR3 has 13 residues. The V gene lost 3 bases and the J gene lost 2 bases, with 7 bases spanning the gap. For the CDR3, the DNA is TGTGCCAGCAGTTTGACAACTCAAGAGACCCAGTACTTC. Translation: CASSLTTQETQYF.

This chain links TRBV5-5 with TRBJ2-7, with D maybe TRBD1 (6 bases). With 4 bases removed from V and 2 bases from J, the gap between germline ends came to 16 bases. CDR1 is SGHKS and CDR2 is YYEKEE in the germline V gene (reference sequence). CDR3 size: 15 residues. The CDR3 DNA reads TGTGCCAGCAGCGAAGGGACAAGGGTCACCTACGAGCAGTACTTC. Amino acids: CASSEGTRVTYEQYF. The complete variable domain, with remaining parts taken from reference TRBV5-5 and TRBJ2-7, reads DAGVTQSPTHLIKTRGQQVTLRCSPISGHKSVSWYQQVLGQGPQFIFQYYEKEERGRGNFPDRFSARQFPNYSSELNVNALLLGDSALYLCASSEGTRVTYEQYFGPGTRLTVT.

The table lists this clone with a count of one. The gene calls are TRBV7-3 and TRBJ1-1, with 9 bases matching TRBD1. The CDR3 spans 15 residues. Per the germline V gene, CDR1 is SGHTA and CDR2 is FQGTGA. Unmatched junction bases numbered 10, after V lost 8 bases and J lost 3 bases. The CDR3 loop reads CASRVTGGQDTEAFF. CDR3 bases: TGTGCCAGCCGAGTTACAGGGGGCCAGGACACTGAAGCTTTCTTT.

The chain employs TRBV19 and TRBJ1-5; weak D call: TRBD1 (6 bases). From germline, CDR1 is LNHDA and CDR2 SQIVND (reference sequence). CDR3 length: 14 amino acids. V lost 3 bases and J lost 7, with 13 bases in between. CDR3 residues: CASSMGQGSQPQHF. The CDR3 nucleotides read TGTGCCAGTAGTATGGGCCAGGGGAGCCAGCCCCAGCATTTT.

This clone has at least ten counts. The chain employs TRBV5-1 and TRBJ2-7; TRBD1 matches 9 bases. The CDR3 loop spans 14 amino acids. Trimming took 4 bases from V and 3 from J; bases not matched to a gene: 5. Germline assignment: CDR1 SGHRS and CDR2 YFSETQ. For the CDR3, the DNA is TGCGCCAGCAGCATCACGACAGGGGGCTACGAGCAGTACTTC. As protein: CASSITTGGYEQYF.

This clone occurred once. CDR3 in amino acids: CASRSQGPNTEAFF. CDR3 DNA sequence: TGCGCCAGCAGGTCTCAGGGCCCGAACACTGAAGCTTTCTTT. V gene TRBV5-1 combines with J gene TRBJ1-1; maybe TRBD1 (5 bases). The CDR3 is 14 amino acids. The germline CDR1 and CDR2 sequences are SGHRS and YFSETQ. Trimming took 5 bases from V and 1 from J, leaving 12 bases between them.

The chain joins TRBV28 to TRBJ2-7, with D perhaps TRBD1 (6 bases). CDR3 length equals 14 residues. Trimming shortened V by 6 bases and J by 0 bases, and 12 bases separated the two germline ends. Germline values: CDR1 MDHEN, CDR2 SYDVKM. This CDR3 is CASSLQGFSYEQYF. The CDR3 region has the DNA TGTGCCAGCAGCCTACAGGGATTCTCCTACGAGCAGTACTTC.

This clone has just a few counts. V and J are TRBV6-1 and TRBJ2-6; tentative D call: TRBD2 (6 bases). The CDR3 length is 16 residues. Trimming pared 3 bases from V and 2 bases from J, leaving 11 bases between. CDR1 is MNHNS, CDR2 SASEGT, per germline. The CDR3: CASSDTAGTGANVLTF. The CDR3 region has the DNA TGTGCCAGCAGTGACACGGCGGGGACTGGGGCCAACGTCCTGACTTTC.

The chain has TRBV6-1 and TRBJ1-5; 7 bases map to TRBD1. Trimming took 2 bases from V and 2 from J; bases not matched to a gene: 6. This CDR3 is 16 amino acids long. Germline-derived CDR1 and CDR2 are MNHNS and SASEGT. The CDR3 nucleotides are TGTGCCAGCAGTGAAAGCGGCCAGGGGGGCAATCAGCCCCAGCATTTT. This codes for CASSESGQGGNQPQHF.

The rearrangement joins TRBV6-1 to TRBJ1-2, with 8 bases that match TRBD1. There are 17 residues in the CDR3. V was clipped by 3 bases and J by 6 bases; unmatched bases: 15. Germline assignment: CDR1 MNHNS and CDR2 SASEGT. The CDR3 DNA reads TGTGCCAGCAGTGATCAGGCAGGGGGCGTCGGCTCGGATGGCTACACCTTC. Residues: CASSDQAGGVGSDGYTF.

This clone was seen a handful of times. The V and J genes are TRBV6-1 and TRBJ2-3; 10 nucleotides line up with TRBD2. Trimming removed 2 bases from V and 5 bases from J; junction bases left unmatched: 4. Germline CDR1 and CDR2: MNHNS and SASEGT. The length of the CDR3 is 15 residues. CDR3 amino acids: CASSELAGAGDTQYF. The CDR3 nucleotides read TGTGCCAGCAGTGAACTAGCGGGAGCCGGAGATACGCAGTATTTT.

In this sample, this clone turned up a few times. This sequence joins TRBV7-9 and TRBJ2-7, with D maybe TRBD1 (5 bases). There are 13 residues in the CDR3. V was trimmed by 4 bases and J by 6 bases, leaving 13 bases between them. The V gene's germline CDR1 is SEHNR and CDR2 FQNEAQ (reference sequence). The CDR3 DNA reads as TGTGCCAGCAGCTCCCCAGGGTCGCGCGAGCAGTACTTC. Translating gives CASSSPGSREQYF.

This clone was seen at least ten times. The rearrangement uses TRBV29-1 and TRBJ2-7, with TRBD1 matching 7 bases. This CDR3 has 15 residues. J was trimmed by 8 bases and V by 0 bases; bases with no gene match: 13. The germline V gene encodes CDR1 SQVTM and CDR2 ANQGSEA. This CDR3 reads CSVEEGWDSTLKQYF. CDR3 DNA: TGCAGCGTTGAAGAAGGTTGGGACAGTACCCTTAAGCAGTACTTC.

Comment on this clone: This may stem from a read error, because a much larger clone lies one nucleotide away. The chain employs TRBV6-1 and TRBJ2-5; 8 positions agree with TRBD2. The J segment lost 1 base and the V segment lost 6 bases, leaving 7 bases of the junction unmatched. CDR3 length equals 15 residues. The germline gives CDR1 MNHNS, CDR2 SASEGT. The CDR3 reads CASSQDREGQETQYF. The CDR3 DNA is TGTGCCAGCAGCCAAGACCGGGAGGGCCAAGAGACCCAGTACTTC.

This chain joins TRBV15 and TRBJ1-6; 8 nucleotides line up with TRBD1. The CDR3 loop spans 16 amino acids. Germline V gives CDR1 LNHNV, CDR2 YYDKDF (reference sequence). V was pared by 0 bases and J by 10 bases, with 8 bases of the junction left unmatched. CDR3 loop: CATSRDEWTGKSPLHF. The CDR3 DNA reads TGTGCCACCAGCAGAGATGAGTGGACAGGGAAATCACCCCTCCACTTT. The full variable domain, with the rest looked up from reference TRBV15 and TRBJ1-6, is DAMVIQNPRYQVTQFGKPVTLSCSQTLNHNVMYWYQQKSSQAPKLLFHYYDKDFNNEADTPDNFQSRRPNTSFCFLDIRSPGLGDTAMYLCATSRDEWTGKSPLHFGNGTRLTVT.

This clone has only one observation. The V gene is TRBV11-2, the J gene TRBJ2-5; TRBD1 might be the D (5 bases). The V end lost 3 bases, the J end lost 5 bases, and 13 bases lay between the germline ends. This CDR3 is built from 14 residues. The germline V gene encodes CDR1 SGHAT and CDR2 FQNNGV. CDR3 sequence (DNA): TGTGCCAGCAGCTTGATAAGGGGATTGGAGACCCAGTACTTC. This codes for CASSLIRGLETQYF.

The gene calls are TRBV25-1 and TRBJ2-5; a possible D gene is TRBD2 (6 bases). CDR1 and CDR2 (germline): MGHDK, SYGVNS. Trimming stripped 4 bases from V and 1 base from J, with 10 bases between. The CDR3 runs 14 residues. Here the CDR3 DNA reads TGTGCCAGCAGTGGGAGGGACTTCCAAGAGACCCAGTACTTC. This translates into CASSGRDFQETQYF.

There are a few counts of this clone. V gene TRBV25-1 combines with J gene TRBJ1-4; 12 bases fit TRBD1. Germline CDR1 reads MGHDK; CDR2 reads SYGVNS. The V segment lost 2 bases and the J segment 6 bases; nucleotides outside the gene matches: 10. The CDR3 has 18 residues. The CDR3 region is CASSELRGDRGLDEKLFF. The CDR3 bases are TGTGCCAGCAGTGAACTCAGGGGGGACAGGGGGCTTGATGAAAAACTGTTTTTT.

The chain has TRBV2 and TRBJ2-7, with no clear D. V was cut by 6 bases and J by 0 bases, with 21 bases left in between. Per the germline V gene, CDR1 is SNHLY and CDR2 is FYNNEI. There are 17 residues in the CDR3. The CDR3 region is CASSGSRGAYRSYEQYF. The CDR3 coding sequence is TGTGCCAGCAGCGGGTCCCGTGGTGCCTATCGCTCCTACGAGCAGTACTTC.

The CDR3 is CASSQVGTGYEQYF. DNA for the CDR3: TGTGCCAGCAGCCAAGTTGGGACTGGATACGAGCAGTACTTC. The chain employs TRBV14 and TRBJ2-7, with a tentative D call TRBD2 (6 bases). The CDR3 length is 14 residues. Trimming pared 1 base from V and 4 bases from J, leaving 11 bases between. Germline CDR1 reads SGHDN; CDR2 reads FVKESK.

The chain carries TRBV6-4 and TRBJ1-5; D not certain. The CDR3 length is 13 residues. The germline V gene encodes CDR1 MRHNA and CDR2 SNTAGT. The V and J ends lost 0 bases and 4 bases respectively, with 4 bases between them. In DNA, the CDR3 is TGTGCCAGCAGTGACTCGAGTAATCAGCCCCAGCATTTT. Translation gives CASSDSSNQPQHF.

This chain joins TRBV2 and TRBJ2-7; 7 positions match TRBD1. Germline V gives CDR1 SNHLY, CDR2 FYNNEI. CDR3 size: 17 residues. With V trimmed by 8 bases and J by 2 bases, 18 bases remained unmatched. CDR3 sequence (DNA): TGTGCCAGCCTCCAATCAGGGGGTGCGGAGGCCCCCTACGAGCAGTACTTC. Translated, it gives CASLQSGGAEAPYEQYF.

This rearrangement joins TRBV7-9 to TRBJ2-1; 10 bases fit TRBD2. The V and J ends lost 2 bases and 4 bases, in that order; junction bases with no gene match: 8. From germline, CDR1 is SEHNR and CDR2 FQNEAQ (reference sequence). The CDR3 runs 17 residues. The CDR3 nucleotides read TGTGCCAGCAGCTTATTGGGACTAGCGCTAAAGTACAATGAGCAGTTCTTC. Translating it yields CASSLLGLALKYNEQFF.

This chain uses TRBV5-1 with TRBJ2-2, with D perhaps given as TRBD1 or TRBD2 (5 bases each). From germline, CDR1 is SGHRS and CDR2 YFSETQ. The CDR3 consists of 13 residues. Trimming took off 6 bases at V and 1 base at J, with 7 bases between the two ends. In nucleotides, the CDR3 is TGCGCCAGCATGGGGGAGAACACCGGGGAGCTGTTTTTT. Its translation: CASMGENTGELFF.